The sequence of this T cell receptor (beta chain) was determined in a study of post-analysis software for immune sequencing data. Whole-study context: Relapsing-remitting, secondary progressive and progressive-relapsing multiple sclerosis courses were included.

The study's findings and limits: Patients with multiple sclerosis recorded significantly lower normalized Chao1 diversity than controls, the study found.

This clonotype has just a few counts. Its target is unknown. Researchers reported that TCR beta cDNA libraries carried unique molecular identifiers. TCRdb re-analysed the PCR reads in MiXCR, keeping a single row per CDR3 protein. The sample shows some 500,000 distinct CDR3 sequences, around 40% of them seen only once. Input material: blood. This TCR derives from a girl under 18 with multiple sclerosis.

The CDR3 DNA reads TGCGCCAGCAGCTTGGTCGCACTAGCGGTCAATGAGCAGTTCTTC. It encodes CASSLVALAVNEQFF. The rearrangement joins TRBV5-1 to TRBJ2-1; 8 bases line up with TRBD2. The CDR3 contains 15 residues. The V gene's germline CDR1 is SGHRS and CDR2 YFSETQ. J lost 6 bases, V lost 0 bases, and 5 bases had no gene match.